Below, 23 T cell receptor beta chains from the same sample are listed, as sequenced in a study of shared clonotypes between healthy human individuals. The assay was immunoSEQ multiplex PCR, and TCRdb's table has in-frame clones only and misses some. This sample has millions of clones, with approximately 94% found just once. Terminally differentiated effector memory CD45RA+ cells were left out of the naive CD8 fraction, which was CD45RO-negative and positively selected for CCR7. The sequencing input was naive CD8+ T cells from PBMCs. Every receptor here comes from a man younger than 30 in good health. Some clones in this sample may be carry-over from other donors' samples.

The chain combines TRBV27 with TRBJ2-3; 9 nucleotides agree with TRBD2. Per germline, CDR1 MNHEY and CDR2 SMNVEV (reference sequence). V lost 2 bases and J lost 8; bases outside the gene matches: 14. The CDR3 consists of 17 residues. CDR3 region: CASSLGSLVAGVGTQYF. CDR3 DNA sequence: TGTGCCAGCAGTTTAGGTTCCTTGGTAGCGGGAGTGGGTACGCAGTATTTT.

The chain has TRBV7-9 and TRBJ2-7, with unresolved D. This CDR3 has 12 residues. Trimming took 2 bases from V and 5 from J, leaving 7 bases between them. Germline-derived CDR1 and CDR2 are SEHNR and FQNEAQ (reference sequence). The CDR3 DNA is TGTGCCAGCAGCTTACGCCGCCACGAGCAGTACTTC. Encoded protein: CASSLRRHEQYF.

This chain joins TRBV14 and TRBJ1-4; maybe TRBD1 (6 bases). Deletions cut 4 bases from V and 5 bases from J, with 14 bases between. Germline V gene lookup returns CDR1 SGHDN and CDR2 FVKESK. CDR3 length: 15 amino acids. The CDR3, as DNA: TGTGCCAGCAGCCGTATCGACAGGAGGAATGAAAAACTGTTTTTT. Translated: CASSRIDRRNEKLFF.

A single count supports this clone. V and J are TRBV6-6 and TRBJ1-2; D gene unclear. V was trimmed by 10 bases and J by 4 bases, leaving 13 bases between them. Germline V lookup: CDR1 MNHNY, CDR2 SVGAGI (reference sequence). This CDR3 is 12 amino acids long. Here the CDR3 DNA reads TGTGCCACAACCCAGACGGGCTATGGCTACACCTTC. Protein: CATTQTGYGYTF.

The V and J genes are TRBV29-1 and TRBJ2-7; perhaps TRBD2 as D (7 bases). The germline CDR1 and CDR2 sequences are SQVTM and ANQGSEA. This CDR3 contains 13 residues. V lost 5 bases to trimming and J lost 2 bases, with 13 bases between them. CDR3 sequence (DNA): TGCAGCGTTAGCGGGACATCCCCCTACGAGCAGTACTTC. Protein sequence: CSVSGTSPYEQYF.

This rearrangement joins TRBV2 to TRBJ2-5; D remains ambiguous. CDR3 length: 14 residues. The germline V gene encodes CDR1 SNHLY and CDR2 FYNNEI. V was trimmed by 7 bases and J by 0 bases, leaving 12 bases between them. The CDR3 loop is CASIPDLYQETQYF. The CDR3 DNA reads as TGTGCCAGCATTCCTGACCTGTACCAAGAGACCCAGTACTTC.

The chain couples TRBV5-1 to TRBJ2-1, with D perhaps TRBD2 (6 bases). The CDR3 length is 17 residues. The germline V gene encodes CDR1 SGHRS and CDR2 YFSETQ. V was cut by 6 bases and J by 2 bases, with 21 bases left in between. The CDR3 protein is CASTRRAGGAPYNEQFF. Here the CDR3 DNA reads TGCGCCAGCACCAGGAGGGCGGGCGGGGCACCCTACAATGAGCAGTTCTTC. The entire variable domain, with the rest obtained from reference TRBV5-1 and TRBJ2-1, is as follows: KAGVTQTPRYLIKTRGQQVTLSCSPISGHRSVSWYQQTPGQGLQFLFEYFSETQRNKGNFPGRFSGRQFSNSRSEMNVSTLELGDSALYLCASTRRAGGAPYNEQFFGPGTRLTVL.

V usage is TRBV5-5 and J usage is TRBJ1-1; D is undetermined. The CDR3 loop spans 11 amino acids. V lost 4 bases and J 3 bases, leaving 4 bases between the germline ends. Germline V gene sequence: CDR1 SGHKS, CDR2 YYEKEE (reference sequence). The CDR3 DNA is TGTGCCAGCAGCCCGGACACTGAAGCTTTCTTT. It yields the protein CASSPDTEAFF.

V usage is TRBV11-2 and J usage is TRBJ2-1; a possible D gene is TRBD1 (6 bases). With 5 bases removed from V and 9 bases from J, the gap between germline ends came to 11 bases. This CDR3 has 12 amino acids. Looked up from germline, CDR1 is SGHAT and CDR2 is FQNNGV. The CDR3 DNA follows: TGTGCCAGCAGCCCGGCAGGGGTTGAGCAGTTCTTC. As protein: CASSPAGVEQFF. Together with reference TRBV11-2 and TRBJ2-1, the CDR3 gives the full variable domain: EAGVAQSPRYKIIEKRQSVAFWCNPISGHATLYWYQQILGQGPKLLIQFQNNGVVDDSQLPKDRFSAERLKGVDSTLKIQPAKLEDSAVYLCASSPAGVEQFFGPGTRLTVL.

The chain recombines TRBV14 with TRBJ2-7, with D hard to call. This CDR3 is built from 14 residues. Germline V gene sequence: CDR1 SGHDN, CDR2 FVKESK. Trimming removed 4 bases from V and 0 bases from J, with 10 bases in between. CDR3 DNA: TGTGCCAGCAGCCCCTGGGCGGCCTCCTACGAGCAGTACTTC. The encoded protein is CASSPWAASYEQYF.

V usage is TRBV4-2 and J usage is TRBJ1-6; D remains ambiguous. Germline values: CDR1 LGHNA, CDR2 YNFKEQ. This CDR3 spans 17 amino acids. Trimming took 0 bases from V and 4 from J, leaving 13 bases between them. The CDR3 bases are TGTGCCAGCAGCCAAGATAAGGCAGGTCTTTATAATTCACCCCTCCACTTT. Protein product: CASSQDKAGLYNSPLHF.

V is TRBV7-9 and J is TRBJ2-7; 11 bases align to TRBD2. J lost 5 bases, V lost 5 bases, and 14 bases had no gene match. Germline V gene data show CDR1 as SEHNR and CDR2 as FQNEAQ (reference sequence). The CDR3 sequence is 17 residues long. As DNA, the CDR3 is TGTGCCAGCAGCCCTAGCGGGGGGAACCCCTTTATCGACGAGCAGTACTTC. Amino acid sequence: CASSPSGGNPFIDEQYF.

The V gene is TRBV28, the J gene TRBJ1-4; tentative D call: TRBD1 (6 bases). Germline assignment: CDR1 MDHEN and CDR2 SYDVKM. Trimming removed 3 bases at V and 8 bases at J, with 13 bases between. The CDR3 runs to 14 residues. CDR3 protein: CASSFTRGGEKLFF. The CDR3, as DNA: TGTGCCAGCAGTTTCACCAGAGGGGGGGAAAAACTGTTTTTT.

The chain is built from TRBV5-5 and TRBJ1-4; 7 bases fit TRBD1. V was clipped by 4 bases and J by 4 bases; unmatched bases: 7. The germline V gene has CDR1 SGHKS and CDR2 YYEKEE (reference sequence). The CDR3 spans 15 residues. The CDR3 DNA reads as TGTGCCAGCAGCCCAGGGGACAGCGGTAATGAAAAACTGTTTTTT. As protein: CASSPGDSGNEKLFF. Supplemented by reference TRBV5-5 and TRBJ1-4, the full variable domain reads DAGVTQSPTHLIKTRGQQVTLRCSPISGHKSVSWYQQVLGQGPQFIFQYYEKEERGRGNFPDRFSARQFPNYSSELNVNALLLGDSALYLCASSPGDSGNEKLFFGSGTQLSVL.

With regard to this clone: Other DNA sequences of this sample code for an identical CDR3. The V gene is TRBV28, the J gene TRBJ2-5; TRBD2 might be the D (7 bases). The CDR3 sequence is 14 residues long. The germline CDR1 and CDR2 sequences are MDHEN and SYDVKM. V was shortened by 2 bases and J by 5 bases, with 12 bases between the two germline ends. The CDR3 region is CASSLRGGGETQYF. Here the CDR3 DNA reads TGTGCCAGCAGTTTAAGGGGGGGCGGGGAGACCCAGTACTTC.

The J gene is TRBJ1-2, the V gene TRBV28; the match to TRBD1 covers 7 bases. The CDR3 consists of 16 residues. Germline CDR1 MDHEN, CDR2 SYDVKM. V shed 6 bases, J shed 4 bases, and the junction held 14 bases outside the gene matches. CDR3 residues: CASSLGQVWLGYGYTF. The CDR3 DNA is TGTGCCAGCAGCCTCGGACAGGTTTGGTTGGGCTATGGCTACACCTTC.

V usage is TRBV11-2 and J usage is TRBJ2-7; no clear D. CDR3 length: 16 amino acids. V shed 2 bases and J shed 2 bases, with 16 bases lying between them. Germline CDR1 is SGHAT and CDR2 is FQNNGV. The chain's CDR3 is CASSLNLVVTTYEQYF. In DNA, the CDR3 is TGTGCCAGCAGCTTAAATCTGGTCGTAACAACCTACGAGCAGTACTTC.

The V and J genes are TRBV5-6 and TRBJ1-2, with 7 bases matching TRBD1. This CDR3 region has 14 residues. Germline CDR1 and CDR2: SGHDT and YYEEEE. Unmatched junction bases numbered 5, after V lost 3 bases and J lost 3 bases. CDR3 in amino acids: CASSSLQGYYGYTF. For the CDR3, the DNA is TGTGCCAGCAGCTCCCTACAGGGGTACTATGGCTACACCTTC.

The chain carries TRBV7-9 and TRBJ2-3, with 7 bases that match TRBD1. Germline V gene sequence: CDR1 SEHNR, CDR2 FQNEAQ (reference sequence). The CDR3 spans 14 residues. The V and J ends lost 3 bases and 9 bases, in that order; junction bases with no gene match: 9. CDR3 loop: CASSLGADRDTQYF. The CDR3 DNA follows: TGTGCCAGCAGCTTGGGGGCCGACAGGGACACGCAGTATTTT.

This chain uses TRBV5-1 with TRBJ2-7; the D gene is possibly TRBD1 (6 bases). V lost 3 bases and J 2 bases, leaving 12 bases between the germline ends. CDR1 is SGHRS and CDR2 is YFSETQ in the germline V gene. The CDR3 totals 14 residues. CDR3 protein: CASSSRTVAYEQYF. CDR3 DNA: TGCGCCAGCAGCTCTAGGACAGTCGCCTACGAGCAGTACTTC.

The gene calls are TRBV7-9 and TRBJ2-7, with D possibly being TRBD2 (7 bases). With 3 bases removed from V and 3 bases from J, the gap between germline ends came to 9 bases. The CDR3 has 13 residues. Germline V gene data show CDR1 as SEHNR and CDR2 as FQNEAQ (reference sequence). In DNA form, the CDR3 reads TGTGCCAGCAGCTTCGGGGGGCTCTACGAGCAGTACTTC. Its protein product is CASSFGGLYEQYF.

The rearrangement links TRBV4-2 to TRBJ2-3; D gene uncertain. V lost 4 bases and J 1 base, leaving 3 bases between the germline ends. The CDR3 contains 12 residues. Germline V lookup: CDR1 LGHNA, CDR2 YNFKEQ. The CDR3 DNA follows: TGTGCCAGCAGCCCGGGCACAGATACGCAGTATTTT. Translated: CASSPGTDTQYF.

The chain is built from TRBV13 and TRBJ2-7, with D possibly being TRBD2 (7 bases). CDR1 is PRHDT and CDR2 is FYEKMQ in the germline V gene (reference sequence). V lost 4 bases and J 3 bases, leaving 19 bases between the germline ends. This CDR3 spans 16 amino acids. The DNA for the CDR3 is TGTGCCAGCAGCTCCAGACTAGCCAAAGGGGGCTACGAGCAGTACTTC. Amino acids: CASSSRLAKGGYEQYF.